The 16 T cell receptor beta chains below were found in one sample sequenced in a study of shared clonotypes between healthy human individuals. This table comes from immunoSEQ multiplex PCR, and its TCRdb copy is limited to in-frame clones, with some not included. The sample has about a million clones, around 80% seen once. The sequenced sample consisted of memory CD4+ T cells sorted from blood. Noted subset: CD45RA-negative fraction. The receptors stem from a man between 18 and 29 years old in good health.

This chain links TRBV2 with TRBJ2-1; TRBD2 aligns across 15 bases. The CDR3 is 16 amino acids. CDR1 and CDR2 from the germline V gene are SNHLY and FYNNEI. Germline trimming cut 5 bases from V and 7 bases from J; bases unmatched to any gene: 6. The DNA for the CDR3 is TGTGCCAGCAGTTCGGGACTAGCGGGAGGTGGAAATGAGCAGTTCTTC. It translates to CASSSGLAGGGNEQFF. Full variable domain (remainder filled in from reference TRBV2 and TRBJ2-1): EPEVTQTPSHQVTQMGQEVILRCVPISNHLYFYWYRQILGQKVEFLVSFYNNEISEKSEIFDDQFSVERPDGSNFTLKIRSTKLEDSAMYFCASSSGLAGGGNEQFFGPGTRLTVL.

The chain uses TRBV5-8 and TRBJ1-5; no reliable D call. CDR3 length: 13 amino acids. Germline V gene data show CDR1 as SGHTS and CDR2 as YDEGEE. V lost 4 bases and J lost 5, with 10 bases in between. The CDR3 protein is CASSLGEDQPQHF. In DNA, the CDR3 is TGTGCCAGCAGCCTCGGGGAGGATCAGCCCCAGCATTTT.

Notes on this clone: Other nucleotide sequences in the sample specify the same CDR3. The V call is TRBV5-4, the J call TRBJ1-6; D unclear. Trimming cost V 4 bases and J 5 bases, with 10 bases left between them. The CDR3 is made up of 14 amino acids. CDR1 is SGHNT and CDR2 is YYREEE in the germline V gene (reference sequence). In DNA form, the CDR3 reads TGTGCCAGCAGCCCGGGCCTCAATAATTCACCCCTCCACTTT. Its translation is CASSPGLNNSPLHF.

This clone came up once. This rearrangement joins TRBV6-5 to TRBJ2-7; D is undetermined. The CDR3 has 14 amino acids. V was shortened by 2 bases and J by 0 bases, with 8 bases between the two germline ends. Germline V gene lookup returns CDR1 MNHEY and CDR2 SVGAGI. The CDR3 DNA reads TGTGCCAGCAGTTACAAGGGAAGCTCCTACGAGCAGTACTTC. Translating it yields CASSYKGSSYEQYF.

J is TRBJ2-1 and V is TRBV10-3, with D tentatively TRBD2 (6 bases). Germline V gene data show CDR1 as ENHRY and CDR2 as SYGVKD. Trimming took 0 bases from V and 0 from J, leaving 12 bases between them. This CDR3 has 17 residues. CDR3 protein: CAISESLSGSSYNEQFF. CDR3 bases: TGTGCCATCAGTGAGTCGCTCTCCGGGAGCTCCTACAATGAGCAGTTCTTC.

The chain joins TRBV30 to TRBJ2-7, with 12 bases identical to TRBD2. Germline loops: CDR1 GTSNPN, CDR2 SVGIG (reference sequence). V lost 8 bases and J lost 9; bases outside the gene matches: 11. The CDR3 runs to 13 residues. CDR3 amino acids: CAGNRLAGEGQYF. The CDR3 nucleotides read TGTGCCGGCAACCGACTAGCGGGAGAGGGGCAGTACTTC.

As concerns this clone: At one end, the junction sequence differs from germline, possibly due to a read error. The rearrangement joins TRBV6-6 to TRBJ2-3; D may be TRBD1 (5 bases). This CDR3 contains 13 residues. Germline-derived CDR1 and CDR2 are MNHNY and SVGAGI (reference sequence). The CDR3 here is CASSYGKGAIRDF. The CDR3 DNA is TGTGCCAGCAGTTACGGGAAAGGGGCGATTCGGGATTTT.

This clone was detected a few times. This sequence joins TRBV5-1 and TRBJ1-1; tentative D call: TRBD1 (5 bases). Per germline, CDR1 SGHRS and CDR2 YFSETQ. The CDR3 has 14 residues. Trimming stripped 2 bases from V and 5 bases from J, with 13 bases between. This CDR3 reads CASSLRGADTEAFF. CDR3 sequence (DNA): TGCGCCAGCAGCTTAAGGGGAGCCGATACTGAAGCTTTCTTT.

This clone was seen ten or more times. This same CDR3 is encoded by further DNA sequences in the sample. J is TRBJ2-3 and V is TRBV4-1, with 13 bases lining up with TRBD2. With V trimmed by 4 bases and J by 3 bases, 1 base remained unmatched. CDR1 and CDR2 from the germline V gene are MGHRA and YSYEKL. The CDR3 contains 15 residues. The CDR3 sequence is CASSPGLAGTDTQYF. The CDR3 nucleotides read TGCGCCAGCAGCCCGGGACTAGCGGGGACAGATACGCAGTATTTT.

This rearrangement joins TRBV12-5 to TRBJ2-1, with D perhaps TRBD1 (6 bases). Germline loops: CDR1 LGHNT, CDR2 FRNRAP. The V end was cut by 0 bases, the J end by 6 bases, with 9 bases between. The CDR3 length is 14 residues. CDR3 sequence: CASGLVYRVNEQFF. The CDR3 coding sequence is TGTGCTAGTGGTTTGGTCTACAGGGTCAATGAGCAGTTCTTC.

This clone appeared many times. This chain joins TRBV5-8 and TRBJ2-3; D gene unclear. From germline, CDR1 is SGHTS and CDR2 YDEGEE. V dropped 9 bases and J dropped 7 bases, with 21 bases sitting between them. The CDR3 runs 14 residues. This chain's CDR3 is CANAGRGVRNTQYF. The CDR3 region has the DNA TGTGCCAATGCCGGCCGTGGGGTCCGTAATACGCAGTATTTT.

The genes are TRBV6-1 and TRBJ2-3; 8 bases are a match to TRBD2. The CDR3 has 13 residues. Looked up from germline, CDR1 is MNHNS and CDR2 is SASEGT. The ends lost 6 bases at V and 4 bases at J; junction bases unmatched: 3. The CDR3 sequence is CASRSGSADTQYF. CDR3 in DNA: TGTGCCAGCAGGAGCGGGAGCGCAGATACGCAGTATTTT.

CDR3 in DNA: TGTGCCAGCAGCCTCCAGCAAAACACCGGGGAGCTGTTTTTT. Its protein product is CASSLQQNTGELFF. This chain uses TRBV5-4 with TRBJ2-2; D remains ambiguous. Per germline, CDR1 SGHNT and CDR2 YYREEE (reference sequence). Trimming took 4 bases from V and 2 from J, leaving 9 bases between them. The CDR3 is 14 residues long.

This rearrangement joins TRBV7-2 to TRBJ2-3; 9 bases agree with TRBD2. This CDR3 is 16 amino acids long. The V segment lost 2 bases and the J segment 6 bases; nucleotides outside the gene matches: 9. Germline V gene lookup returns CDR1 SGHTA and CDR2 FQGNSA. The CDR3 reads CASSLFASGIRDTQYF. The CDR3 bases are TGTGCCAGCAGCTTATTTGCTAGCGGGATAAGGGATACGCAGTATTTT.

The chain joins TRBV5-1 to TRBJ2-7, with D hard to call. The V and J ends lost 4 bases and 5 bases respectively, with 16 bases between them. This CDR3 has 14 residues. Germline assignment: CDR1 SGHRS and CDR2 YFSETQ. CDR3 loop: CASSPIAGRDEQYF. CDR3 coding DNA: TGCGCCAGCAGCCCGATTGCCGGGCGAGACGAGCAGTACTTC.

This sequence joins TRBV5-6 and TRBJ2-3; D may be TRBD1 (5 bases). The CDR3 contains 11 residues. V was clipped by 4 bases and J by 9 bases, with 9 bases between them. Germline V gene lookup returns CDR1 SGHDT and CDR2 YYEEEE. The CDR3 DNA follows: TGTGCCAGCAGCGTGCAGGGAACGCAGTATTTT. Translation gives CASSVQGTQYF.